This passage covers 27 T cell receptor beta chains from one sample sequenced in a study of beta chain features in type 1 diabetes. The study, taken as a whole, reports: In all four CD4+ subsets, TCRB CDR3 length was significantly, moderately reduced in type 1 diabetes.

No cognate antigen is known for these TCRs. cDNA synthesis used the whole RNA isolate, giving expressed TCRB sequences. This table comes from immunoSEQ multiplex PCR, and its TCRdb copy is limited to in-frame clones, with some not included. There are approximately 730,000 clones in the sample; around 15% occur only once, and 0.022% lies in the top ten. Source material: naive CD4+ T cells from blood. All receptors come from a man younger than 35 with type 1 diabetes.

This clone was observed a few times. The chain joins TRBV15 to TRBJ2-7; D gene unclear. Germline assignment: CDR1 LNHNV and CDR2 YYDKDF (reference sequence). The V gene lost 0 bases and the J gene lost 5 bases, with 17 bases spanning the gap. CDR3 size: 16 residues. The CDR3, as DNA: TGTGCCACCAGCAGAGAAGGCGGAAAGGGTTCGGACGAGCAGTACTTC. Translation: CATSREGGKGSDEQYF.

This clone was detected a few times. The CDR3 loop reads CASSFRWVYEQYF. CDR3 nucleotide sequence: TGTGCCAGCAGCTTTCGGTGGGTCTACGAGCAGTACTTC. This rearrangement joins TRBV11-2 to TRBJ2-7; no definite D call. The CDR3 has 13 residues. Trimming shortened V by 3 bases and J by 3 bases, and 9 bases separated the two germline ends. Germline V gene sequence: CDR1 SGHAT, CDR2 FQNNGV.

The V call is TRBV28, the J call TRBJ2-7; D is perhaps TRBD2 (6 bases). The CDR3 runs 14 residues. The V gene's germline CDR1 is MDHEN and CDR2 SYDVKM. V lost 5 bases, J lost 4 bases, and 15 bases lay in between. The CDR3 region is CASSIAGTFYEQYF. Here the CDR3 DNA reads TGTGCCAGCAGTATTGCCGGGACTTTTTACGAGCAGTACTTC.

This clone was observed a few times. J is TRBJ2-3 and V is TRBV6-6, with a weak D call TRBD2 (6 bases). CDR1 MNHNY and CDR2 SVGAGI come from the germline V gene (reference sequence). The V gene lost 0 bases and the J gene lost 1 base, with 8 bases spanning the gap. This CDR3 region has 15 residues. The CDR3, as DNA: TGTGCCAGCAGTTACTCCCGCGGGGGCACAGATACGCAGTATTTT. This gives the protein CASSYSRGGTDTQYF.

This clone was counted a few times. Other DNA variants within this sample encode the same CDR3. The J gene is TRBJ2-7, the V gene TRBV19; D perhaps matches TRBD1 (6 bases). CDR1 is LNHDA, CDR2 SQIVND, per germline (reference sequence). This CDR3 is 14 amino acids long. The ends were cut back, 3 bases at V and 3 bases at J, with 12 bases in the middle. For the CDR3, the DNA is TGTGCCAGTAGTATGCAGGGGCCGAGCTACGAGCAGTACTTC. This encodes CASSMQGPSYEQYF.

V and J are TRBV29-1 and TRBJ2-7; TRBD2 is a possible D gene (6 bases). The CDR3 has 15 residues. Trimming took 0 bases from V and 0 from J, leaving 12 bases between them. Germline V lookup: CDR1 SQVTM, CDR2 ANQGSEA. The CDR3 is CSVEDLWGDSYEQYF. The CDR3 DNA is TGCAGCGTTGAAGATCTCTGGGGGGACTCCTACGAGCAGTACTTC.

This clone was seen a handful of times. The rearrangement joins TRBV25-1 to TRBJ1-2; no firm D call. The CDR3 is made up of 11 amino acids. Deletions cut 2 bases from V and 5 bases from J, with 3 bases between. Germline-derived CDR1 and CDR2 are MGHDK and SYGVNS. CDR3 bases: TGTGCCAGCAGTGAACGGTATGGCTACACCTTC. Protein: CASSERYGYTF.

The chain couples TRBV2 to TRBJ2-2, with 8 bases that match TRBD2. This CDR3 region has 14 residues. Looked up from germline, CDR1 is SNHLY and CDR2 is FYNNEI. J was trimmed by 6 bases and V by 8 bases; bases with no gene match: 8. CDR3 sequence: CASPSTSEAGELFF. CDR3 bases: TGTGCCAGCCCCTCGACTAGCGAAGCCGGGGAGCTGTTTTTT.

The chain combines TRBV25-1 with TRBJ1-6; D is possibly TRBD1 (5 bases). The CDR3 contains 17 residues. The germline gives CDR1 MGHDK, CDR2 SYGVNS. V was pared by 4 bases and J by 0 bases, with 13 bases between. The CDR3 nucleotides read TGTGCCAGCAGTGGGGGCTTTGGGAACTCCTATAATTCACCCCTCCACTTT. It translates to CASSGGFGNSYNSPLHF.

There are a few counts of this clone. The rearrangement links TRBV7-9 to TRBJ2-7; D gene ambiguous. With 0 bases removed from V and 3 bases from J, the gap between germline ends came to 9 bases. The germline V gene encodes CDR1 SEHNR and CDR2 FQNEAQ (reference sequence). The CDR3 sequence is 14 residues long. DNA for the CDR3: TGTGCCAGCAGCTTAGCGCTGGACCGCTACGAGCAGTACTTC. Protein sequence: CASSLALDRYEQYF.

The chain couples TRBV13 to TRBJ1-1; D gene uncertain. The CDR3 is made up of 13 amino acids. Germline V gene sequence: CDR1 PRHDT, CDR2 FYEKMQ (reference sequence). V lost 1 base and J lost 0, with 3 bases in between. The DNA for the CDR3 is TGTGCCAGCAGCTTAGAAGTGAACACTGAAGCTTTCTTT. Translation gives CASSLEVNTEAFF.

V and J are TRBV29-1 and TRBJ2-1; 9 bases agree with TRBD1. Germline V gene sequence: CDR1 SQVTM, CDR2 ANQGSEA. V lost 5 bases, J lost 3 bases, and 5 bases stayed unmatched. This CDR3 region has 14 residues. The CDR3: CSVMGQGNYNEQFF. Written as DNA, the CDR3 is TGCAGCGTTATGGGACAGGGAAACTACAATGAGCAGTTCTTC.

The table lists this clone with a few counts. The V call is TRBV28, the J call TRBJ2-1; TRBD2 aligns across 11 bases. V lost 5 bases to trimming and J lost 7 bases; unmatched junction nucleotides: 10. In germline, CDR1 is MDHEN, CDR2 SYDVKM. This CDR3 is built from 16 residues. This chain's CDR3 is CASSRGSGGAGNEQFF. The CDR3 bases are TGTGCCAGCAGTAGGGGTAGCGGGGGGGCTGGGAATGAGCAGTTCTTC.

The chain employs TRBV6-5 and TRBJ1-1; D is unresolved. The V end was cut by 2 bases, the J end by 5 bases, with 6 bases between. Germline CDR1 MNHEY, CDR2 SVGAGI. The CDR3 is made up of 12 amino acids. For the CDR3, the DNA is TGTGCCAGCAGTTACGCGGGGACTGAAGCTTTCTTT. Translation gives CASSYAGTEAFF.

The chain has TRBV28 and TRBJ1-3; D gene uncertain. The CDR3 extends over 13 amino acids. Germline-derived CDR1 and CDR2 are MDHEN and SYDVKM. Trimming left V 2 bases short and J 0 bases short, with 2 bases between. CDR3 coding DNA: TGTGCCAGCAGTTTAGTCTCTGGAAACACCATATATTTT. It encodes CASSLVSGNTIYF.

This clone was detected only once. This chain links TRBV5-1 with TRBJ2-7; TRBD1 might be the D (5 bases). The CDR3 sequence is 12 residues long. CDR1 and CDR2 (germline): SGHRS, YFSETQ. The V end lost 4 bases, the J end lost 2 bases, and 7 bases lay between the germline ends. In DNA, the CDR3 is TGCGCCAGCAGCCCAGGGACCTACGAGCAGTACTTC. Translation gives CASSPGTYEQYF.

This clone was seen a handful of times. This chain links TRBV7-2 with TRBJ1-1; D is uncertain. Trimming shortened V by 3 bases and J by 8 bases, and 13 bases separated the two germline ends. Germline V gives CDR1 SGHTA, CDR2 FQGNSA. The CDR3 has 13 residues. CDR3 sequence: CASSFVMAKEAFF. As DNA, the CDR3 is TGTGCCAGCAGCTTCGTCATGGCGAAAGAAGCTTTCTTT.

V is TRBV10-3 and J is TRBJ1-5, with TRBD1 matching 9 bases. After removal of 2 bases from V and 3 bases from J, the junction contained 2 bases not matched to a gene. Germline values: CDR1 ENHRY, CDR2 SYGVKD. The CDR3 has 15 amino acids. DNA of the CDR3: TGTGCCATCAGTGAGGGGGACAGGGTCAATCAGCCCCAGCATTTT. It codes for CAISEGDRVNQPQHF.

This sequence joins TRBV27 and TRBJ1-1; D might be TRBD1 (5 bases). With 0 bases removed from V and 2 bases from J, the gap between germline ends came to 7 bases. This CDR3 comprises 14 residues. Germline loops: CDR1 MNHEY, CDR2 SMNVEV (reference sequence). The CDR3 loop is CASSLSGENTEAFF. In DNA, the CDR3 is TGTGCCAGCAGTTTATCGGGGGAAAACACTGAAGCTTTCTTT.

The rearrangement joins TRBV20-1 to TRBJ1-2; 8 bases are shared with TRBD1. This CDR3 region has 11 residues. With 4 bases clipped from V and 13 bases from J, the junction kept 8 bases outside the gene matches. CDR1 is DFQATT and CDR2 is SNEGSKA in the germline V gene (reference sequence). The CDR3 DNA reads TGCAGTGCTAAAGCAGGACAGGGCCTCACCTTC. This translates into CSAKAGQGLTF.

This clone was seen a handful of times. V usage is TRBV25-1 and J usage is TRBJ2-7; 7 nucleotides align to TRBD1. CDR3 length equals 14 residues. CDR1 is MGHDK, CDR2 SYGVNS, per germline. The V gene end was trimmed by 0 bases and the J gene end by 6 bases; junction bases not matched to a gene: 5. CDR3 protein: CASSEYGQASEQYF. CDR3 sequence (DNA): TGTGCCAGCAGTGAATACGGACAGGCTTCCGAGCAGTACTTC.

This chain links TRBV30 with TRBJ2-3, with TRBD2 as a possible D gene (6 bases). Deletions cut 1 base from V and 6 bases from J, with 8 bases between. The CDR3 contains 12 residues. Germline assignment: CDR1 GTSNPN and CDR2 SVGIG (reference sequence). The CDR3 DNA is TGTGCCTGGAGTGCGGGAGATGATACGCAGTATTTT. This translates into CAWSAGDDTQYF.

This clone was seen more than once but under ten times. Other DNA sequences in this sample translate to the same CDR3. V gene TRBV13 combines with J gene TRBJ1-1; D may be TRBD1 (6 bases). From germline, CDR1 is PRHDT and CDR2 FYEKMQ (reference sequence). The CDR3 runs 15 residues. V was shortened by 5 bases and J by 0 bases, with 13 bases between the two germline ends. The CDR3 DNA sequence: TGTGCCAGCAGCCCGAGGCAGGGGTTGAACACTGAAGCTTTCTTT. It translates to CASSPRQGLNTEAFF.

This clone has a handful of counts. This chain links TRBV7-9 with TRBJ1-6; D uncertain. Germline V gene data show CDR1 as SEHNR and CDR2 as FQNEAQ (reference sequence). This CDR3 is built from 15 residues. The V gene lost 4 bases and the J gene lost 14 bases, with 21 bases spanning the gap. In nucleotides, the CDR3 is TGTGCCAGCAGCTCGCCCCAGACACCGCTTCGGACCCTCCACTTT. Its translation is CASSSPQTPLRTLHF.

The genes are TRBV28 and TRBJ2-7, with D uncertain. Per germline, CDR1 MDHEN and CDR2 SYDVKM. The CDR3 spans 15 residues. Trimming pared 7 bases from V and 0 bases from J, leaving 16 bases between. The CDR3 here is CASISLDLFSYEQYF. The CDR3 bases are TGTGCCAGCATCTCCTTGGACCTTTTCTCCTACGAGCAGTACTTC.

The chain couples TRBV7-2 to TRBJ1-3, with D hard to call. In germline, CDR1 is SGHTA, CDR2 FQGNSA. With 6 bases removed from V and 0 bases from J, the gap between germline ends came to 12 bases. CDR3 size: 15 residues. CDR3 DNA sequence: TGTGCCAGCAGTCTCATCAGCACCTCTGGAAACACCATATATTTT. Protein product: CASSLISTSGNTIYF.

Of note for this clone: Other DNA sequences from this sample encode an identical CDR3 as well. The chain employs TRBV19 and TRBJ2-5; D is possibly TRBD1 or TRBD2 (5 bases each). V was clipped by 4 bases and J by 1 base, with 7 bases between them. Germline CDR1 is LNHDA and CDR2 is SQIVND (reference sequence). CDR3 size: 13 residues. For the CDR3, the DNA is TGTGCCAGTAGTACCGGGACCCAAGAGACCCAGTACTTC. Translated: CASSTGTQETQYF. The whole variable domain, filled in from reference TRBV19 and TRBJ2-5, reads DGGITQSPKYLFRKEGQNVTLSCEQNLNHDAMYWYRQDPGQGLRLIYYSQIVNDFQKGDIAEGYSVSREKKESFPLTVTSAQKNPTAFYLCASSTGTQETQYFGPGTRLLVL.